Following are 8 T cell receptor beta chains from one sample sequenced in a study of blood T cell repertoires in COVID-19. Sequenced by immunoSEQ multiplex PCR; TCRdb stores in-frame clones only, minus some. The sample lists roughly 150,000 clones; roughly 84% were seen once. Sequencing was performed on peripheral blood. All receptors come from a man older than 75 with COVID-19, enrolled during active disease.

This clone occurred a few times. The V call is TRBV11-2, the J call TRBJ1-4, with no clear D. V lost 2 bases and J 8 bases, leaving 9 bases between the germline ends. The CDR3 consists of 13 residues. Germline V CDR1 and CDR2: SGHAT, FQNNGV. In DNA, the CDR3 is TGTGCCAGCAGCTTAATTCAGAACGAAAAACTGTTTTTT. The encoded protein is CASSLIQNEKLFF.

V gene TRBV6-4 combines with J gene TRBJ1-2; the D is unclear. This CDR3 spans 14 amino acids. The V and J ends lost 0 bases and 5 bases respectively, with 10 bases between them. Germline V gene sequence: CDR1 MRHNA, CDR2 SNTAGT. CDR3 nucleotides: TGTGCCAGCAGTGACTCTGGCAGAAATTATGGCTACACCTTC. It is translated as CASSDSGRNYGYTF.

The rearrangement joins TRBV2 to TRBJ2-5, with TRBD1 identical over 8 bases. Trimming removed 6 bases from V and 5 bases from J; junction bases left unmatched: 5. In germline, CDR1 is SNHLY, CDR2 FYNNEI. The CDR3 length is 13 residues. CDR3 amino acids: CASSRQGIETQYF. CDR3 DNA sequence: TGTGCCAGCAGCAGACAGGGGATCGAGACCCAGTACTTC.

As for this clone: The same CDR3 is also encoded by other DNA sequences in this sample. The chain combines TRBV15 with TRBJ2-5; 7 bases are shared with TRBD2. The CDR3 runs 17 residues. Trimming at V came to 0 bases and at J to 2 bases, leaving 9 bases not matched to a gene. Germline V gene lookup returns CDR1 LNHNV and CDR2 YYDKDF (reference sequence). The CDR3 DNA follows: TGTGCCACCAGCAGAGAGATCTTAGCGGGTGGGCAAGAGACCCAGTACTTC. Its translation: CATSREILAGGQETQYF.

The chain recombines TRBV10-3 with TRBJ2-3; D is unclear. This CDR3 is 14 amino acids long. The germline V gene encodes CDR1 ENHRY and CDR2 SYGVKD. Between the trimmed V and J ends, which lost 1 base and 0 bases, there was a span of 5 bases. This CDR3 is CAISEFSSTDTQYF. The CDR3 bases are TGTGCCATCAGTGAGTTCTCTAGCACAGATACGCAGTATTTT.

This sequence joins TRBV7-9 and TRBJ1-5, with 10 positions matching TRBD1. V lost 5 bases to trimming and J lost 4 bases; unmatched junction nucleotides: 5. The CDR3 runs 15 residues. Germline V gene sequence: CDR1 SEHNR, CDR2 FQNEAQ (reference sequence). CDR3 loop: CASSGPGQGNQPQHF. The CDR3 coding sequence is TGTGCCAGCAGCGGCCCGGGACAGGGGAATCAGCCCCAGCATTTT.

A few counts support this clone. The chain uses TRBV5-6 and TRBJ1-5; perhaps TRBD1 as D (6 bases). This CDR3 comprises 13 residues. Per the germline V gene, CDR1 is SGHDT and CDR2 is YYEEEE. The V gene lost 0 bases and the J gene lost 7 bases, with 8 bases spanning the gap. CDR3 nucleotide sequence: TGTGCCAGCAGCTTGGCACAGGGCCAGCCCCAGCATTTT. It is translated as CASSLAQGQPQHF. Looking up the rest from reference TRBV5-6 and TRBJ1-5 gives the full variable domain: DAGVTQSPTHLIKTRGQQVTLRCSPKSGHDTVSWYQQALGQGPQFIFQYYEEEERQRGNFPDRFSGHQFPNYSSELNVNALLLGDSALYLCASSLAQGQPQHFGDGTRLSIL.

This clone was detected once. The chain recombines TRBV12-3 or TRBV12-4 with TRBJ2-3; TRBD1 might be the D (6 bases). V lost 2 bases and J 15 bases, leaving 15 bases between the germline ends. The CDR3 runs 12 residues. The DNA of the CDR3 is TGTGCCAGCAGTTTACAGGGGCTAGTCGCTTATTTT. It translates to CASSLQGLVAYF.